The 16 T cell receptor beta chains below come from one sample, sequenced in a study of PD-1 blockade in classical Hodgkin lymphoma. With no exception, relapse followed autologous stem cell transplantation in all patients, and brentuximab vedotin exposure varied. This table comes from immunoSEQ multiplex PCR, and its TCRdb copy is limited to in-frame clones, with some not included. The table includes 39,000 or so clones, roughly 86% detected once. The sequencing here drew on peripheral blood mononuclear cells (PBMCs), taken before the second cycle of nivolumab. The receptors originated from a human donor with classical Hodgkin lymphoma.

The rearrangement joins TRBV5-1 to TRBJ1-4; possible D gene TRBD1, 6 bases. Deletions cut 4 bases from V and 5 bases from J, with 9 bases between. This CDR3 has 13 residues. The germline CDR1 and CDR2 sequences are SGHRS and YFSETQ. CDR3 DNA: TGCGCCAGCAGCGGGCAGGGGAATGAAAAACTGTTTTTT. Its protein is CASSGQGNEKLFF.

The chain couples TRBV19 to TRBJ2-2; the match to TRBD2 covers 7 bases. Trimming at V came to 4 bases and at J to 4 bases, leaving 6 bases not matched to a gene. Germline V CDR1 and CDR2: LNHDA, SQIVND (reference sequence). CDR3 length equals 15 residues. The CDR3 here is CASSTKAGVTGELFF. CDR3 DNA sequence: TGTGCCAGTAGTACGAAGGCGGGGGTCACCGGGGAGCTGTTTTTT.

J is TRBJ2-1 and V is TRBV7-3; D perhaps matches TRBD2 (7 bases). The ends were cut back, 2 bases at V and 0 bases at J, with 17 bases in the middle. Germline V CDR1 and CDR2: SGHTA, FQGTGA. The CDR3 has 18 residues. CDR3 sequence (DNA): TGTGCCAGCAGCTTAGCCCCCTGGGGGGGCCACTCCTACAATGAGCAGTTCTTC. Protein product: CASSLAPWGGHSYNEQFF.

The chain carries TRBV7-3 and TRBJ2-1; D perhaps matches TRBD1 (6 bases). CDR3 length: 13 residues. The V gene's germline CDR1 is SGHTA and CDR2 FQGTGA. V dropped 5 bases and J dropped 9 bases, with 14 bases sitting between them. Written as DNA, the CDR3 is TGTGCCAGCAGCCTCGGTGGGGGCGGTGAGCAGTTCTTC. Translating gives CASSLGGGGEQFF.

The V and J genes are TRBV27 and TRBJ2-5; TRBD2 might be the D (5 bases). Germline V lookup: CDR1 MNHEY, CDR2 SMNVEV (reference sequence). The V and J ends lost 6 bases and 4 bases respectively, with 18 bases between them. This CDR3 is built from 15 residues. The CDR3 reads CASRPFRGGRETQYF. CDR3 in DNA: TGTGCCAGCAGACCCTTTCGGGGTGGGCGAGAGACCCAGTACTTC.

The chain employs TRBV5-8 and TRBJ1-6, with D maybe TRBD1 (5 bases). V was cut by 1 base and J by 7 bases, with 9 bases left in between. Germline V gene lookup returns CDR1 SGHTS and CDR2 YDEGEE. The CDR3 has 14 amino acids. CDR3 region: CASSLQGENSPLHF. The CDR3 DNA reads TGTGCCAGCAGCTTGCAGGGAGAAAATTCACCCCTCCACTTT. Complete variable domain (other parts from reference TRBV5-8 and TRBJ1-6): EAGVTQSPTHLIKTRGQQATLRCSPISGHTSVYWYQQALGLGLQFLLWYDEGEERNRGNFPPRFSGRQFPNYSSELNVNALELEDSALYLCASSLQGENSPLHFGNGTRLTVT.

V usage is TRBV4-1 and J usage is TRBJ1-2; no definite D call. The germline V gene encodes CDR1 MGHRA and CDR2 YSYEKL. The CDR3 is 14 amino acids. V dropped 2 bases and J dropped 3 bases, with 10 bases sitting between them. The CDR3 region is CASSQYTPDYGYTF. As DNA, the CDR3 is TGCGCCAGCAGCCAATACACGCCCGACTATGGCTACACCTTC.

This chain connects TRBV5-1 to TRBJ2-2; D remains ambiguous. The V and J ends lost 4 bases and 3 bases respectively, with 7 bases between them. CDR1 is SGHRS and CDR2 is YFSETQ in the germline V gene. This CDR3 contains 13 residues. The CDR3 spells CASSPKYTGELFF. The CDR3 DNA reads TGCGCCAGCAGCCCTAAGTACACCGGGGAGCTGTTTTTT.

The chain recombines TRBV4-3 with TRBJ2-3; 10 positions agree with TRBD1. After removal of 2 bases from V and 3 bases from J, the junction contained 11 bases not matched to a gene. Germline V gene lookup returns CDR1 LGHNA and CDR2 YSLEER. The CDR3 length is 18 residues. The DNA of the CDR3 is TGCGCCAGCAGCCAACGTGCGGCCGGGACAGGGGAGACAGATACGCAGTATTTT. Translated, it gives CASSQRAAGTGETDTQYF.

This sequence joins TRBV29-1 and TRBJ2-4; D remains unclear. The V gene lost 2 bases and the J gene lost 5 bases, with 10 bases spanning the gap. The CDR3 has 13 amino acids. CDR1 and CDR2 from the germline V gene are SQVTM and ANQGSEA. The CDR3 DNA sequence: TGCAGCGTTGAATATCGAGACCAAAACATTCAGTACTTC. It encodes CSVEYRDQNIQYF.

This clone has only a few counts. J is TRBJ1-1 and V is TRBV7-6; D is unresolved. V was clipped by 2 bases and J by 1 base, with 14 bases between them. Looked up from germline, CDR1 is SGHVS and CDR2 is FNYEAQ. The CDR3 totals 16 residues. The DNA of the CDR3 is TGTGCCAGCAGCTTACGCGGGGTGTCGGCGAACACTGAAGCTTTCTTT. This translates into CASSLRGVSANTEAFF.

The chain recombines TRBV20-1 with TRBJ1-1, with D unresolved. Trimming removed 8 bases at V and 0 bases at J, with 7 bases between. The CDR3 spans 11 residues. Per the germline V gene, CDR1 is DFQATT and CDR2 is SNEGSKA (reference sequence). The CDR3 protein is CSIRMNTEAFF. CDR3 in DNA: TGCAGTATACGGATGAACACTGAAGCTTTCTTT.

V usage is TRBV18 and J usage is TRBJ2-7; 8 bases map to TRBD1. V dropped 4 bases and J dropped 4; count of bases not matched to a gene: 9. Per germline, CDR1 KGHSH and CDR2 LQKENI. This CDR3 comprises 15 residues. The CDR3 protein is CASSQGTGPLYEQYF. Here the CDR3 DNA reads TGTGCCAGCTCACAAGGGACAGGCCCTTTGTACGAGCAGTACTTC.

The CDR3 region has the DNA TGCGCCAGCAGCTTGGCTGGGGGGCTTGGGAATGAGCAGTTCTTC. Amino acids: CASSLAGGLGNEQFF. The V gene is TRBV5-1, the J gene TRBJ2-1, with D possibly called TRBD1 or TRBD2 (6 bases each). Deletions cut 0 bases from V and 7 bases from J, with 14 bases between. CDR1 SGHRS and CDR2 YFSETQ come from the germline V gene. The CDR3 runs 15 residues.

This clone appeared once. The V gene is TRBV5-6, the J gene TRBJ2-3; D is unresolved. The CDR3 has 15 residues. V lost 4 bases to trimming and J lost 2 bases, with 14 bases between them. Germline V gene sequence: CDR1 SGHDT, CDR2 YYEEEE. CDR3 sequence (DNA): TGTGCCAGCAGCGCGGACGGCCTACTCACAGATACGCAGTATTTT. Amino acid sequence: CASSADGLLTDTQYF.

This clone was counted a few times. The genes are TRBV6-5 and TRBJ2-1, with a weak D call TRBD2 (6 bases). Per germline, CDR1 MNHEY and CDR2 SVGAGI. V was cut by 5 bases and J by 4 bases, with 15 bases left in between. The CDR3 has 15 amino acids. The CDR3 protein is CASSLLATSYNEQFF. CDR3 DNA sequence: TGTGCCAGCAGTCTTCTAGCGACCTCGTACAATGAGCAGTTCTTC.